This T cell receptor (beta chain) was profiled in a study of cytomegalovirus exposure and HLA in healthy donors. Study results and limitations: Researchers had no immune exposure information except CMV serostatus available. Roughly uniform sequencing depth across donors was assumed, possibly incorrectly. Later analysis suggested most CMV-associated TCR beta chains were HLA-restricted.

The length of the CDR3 is 15 residues. V lost 0 bases, J lost 4 bases, and 12 bases lay in between. Looked up from germline, CDR1 is MNHEY and CDR2 is SVGAGI. The PCR was carried out with 60 Vbeta primers and 13 Jbeta primers. TCRdb's table, derived via immunoSEQ multiplex PCR, lists solely in-frame clones and lacks some. This sample's table reports 100,000 to 150,000 clones. Regarding this clone: What it recognizes is unknown. Other nucleotide sequences in the sample specify the same CDR3.

This sequence joins TRBV6-5 and TRBJ1-1; tentatively, D is TRBD1 (5 bases). The TCR was taken from a woman aged 40 to 55 in good health and CMV-seropositive. Sequencing used PBMCs. The CDR3 DNA reads TGTGCCAGCAGTTACTCTACCCCGGGGGGCACTGAAGCTTTCTTT. This sequence encodes CASSYSTPGGTEAFF.